This T cell receptor (beta chain) was identified during a study of PD-1 blockade in classical Hodgkin lymphoma. Study-wide results and limits: There remain no defined causes for the repertoire differences, which possibly reflect disease activity or prior therapy. Diminished baseline TCR diversity has been reported in newly diagnosed patients relative to healthy donors.

As concerns this clone: Its specificity is not known.

Regarding time point: newly diagnosed, previously untreated cHL patient sample. Starting with thawed PBMCs, CD4+ T cells were purified by magnetic negative selection. Clones were sequenced by immunoSEQ multiplex PCR, and TCRdb holds only the in-frame ones, with some missing. The table shows some 35,000 clones, with about 89% occurring only once. Germline assignment: CDR1 MRHNA and CDR2 SNTAGT. This CDR3 has 13 amino acids. Deletions cut 11 bases from V and 1 base from J, with 12 bases between. The TCR comes from a human donor with classical Hodgkin lymphoma. The rearrangement joins TRBV6-4 to TRBJ2-4; a possible D gene is TRBD1 (5 bases). Sequences were obtained from CD4+ T cells from blood. This chain's CDR3 is CAAPRGAKNIQYF. CDR3 in DNA: TGTGCCGCCCCAAGGGGTGCCAAAAACATTCAGTACTTC.